This T cell receptor beta chain was sequenced for a study of T cells in localized non-small cell lung cancer. Using immunoSEQ multiplex PCR, the repertoire was profiled, and TCRdb retains in-frame clones only, with some absent. The table lists about 2,400 clones, about 20% of them singletons. This clone was recorded a few times. The antigen is undetermined. Adjacent lung lacking atypia came from at least 2 cm beyond the tumor margin. Germline values: CDR1 SGHRS, CDR2 YFSETQ. The CDR3 loop spans 15 amino acids. Between the trimmed V and J ends, which lost 2 bases and 0 bases, there was a span of 12 bases. Overall study findings and caveats: Longer survival (overall) was linked to higher T cell density in blood. There was higher T cell clonality in uninvolved adjacent lung than in tumor, and it was highest there.

The J gene is TRBJ2-7, the V gene TRBV5-1; D call uncertain. The clonotype originates from a male donor at least 60 years old with stage I squamous cell lung carcinoma. The material sequenced was normal lung tissue next to the tumor, taken before any cancer treatment. The CDR3: CASSLTVLSSYEQYF. Written as DNA, the CDR3 is TGCGCCAGCAGCTTAACGGTTCTAAGCTCCTACGAGCAGTACTTC.